This TCR beta chain was found in a study of cytomegalovirus exposure and HLA in healthy donors. V was trimmed by 1 base and J by 4 bases, leaving 10 bases between them. The CDR3 runs to 14 residues. Germline assignment: CDR1 SGHTA and CDR2 FQGNSA. Worth noting for this clone: Antigen specificity is unknown.

General study results and limits: Apparent HLA restriction characterized most CMV-associated TCR beta chains in a later analysis. Among TCR sequences, most were rare, though some public TCRs appeared in many donors. There were reportedly fewer N-insertions in an Asian-associated ancestry cluster than the roughly 680-donor mean, in a later analysis.

A multiplex PCR was run with 60 Vbeta primers and 13 Jbeta primers. Profiling relied on immunoSEQ multiplex PCR, and the TCRdb table lists in-frame clones only, not all of them. The sample lists about 120,000 clones; about 74% were seen once. Donors sampled were nominally healthy, though unrecorded immune exposures were likely. What was sequenced was PBMCs. The V gene is TRBV7-2, the J gene TRBJ1-2, with D possibly matching TRBD1 (6 bases). The source is a woman aged 40 to 50 in good health and CMV-seropositive. The CDR3 sequence is CASSLETGSYGYTF. In nucleotides, the CDR3 is TGTGCCAGCAGCTTAGAGACAGGCTCCTATGGCTACACCTTC.